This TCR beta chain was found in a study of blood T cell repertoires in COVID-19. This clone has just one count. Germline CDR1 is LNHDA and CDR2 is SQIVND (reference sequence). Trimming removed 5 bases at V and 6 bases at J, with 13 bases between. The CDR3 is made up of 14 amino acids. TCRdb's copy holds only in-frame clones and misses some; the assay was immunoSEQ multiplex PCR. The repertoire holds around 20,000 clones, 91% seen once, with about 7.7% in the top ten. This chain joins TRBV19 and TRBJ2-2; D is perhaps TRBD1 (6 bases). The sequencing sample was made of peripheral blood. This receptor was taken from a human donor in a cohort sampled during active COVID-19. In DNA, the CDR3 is TGTGCCAGTAGTCCTAACAGGGTTGCCGGGGAGCTGTTTTTT. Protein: CASSPNRVAGELFF.